The 25 T cell receptor beta chains below all came from one sample that was sequenced in a study of blood T cells in healthy people across ages. Primed by a sample-barcoded 5' primer and a J-beta primer mix, a second PCR proceeded for about 6 to 11 cycles. TCRdb passed the 5' RACE reads through MiXCR, listing each CDR3 protein once. The repertoire holds about 680,000 distinct CDR3 sequences, 49% seen once, with about 32% in the top ten. Sample: blood. The receptors originated from a woman aged 55-75 years in good health.

V is TRBV27 and J is TRBJ2-7, with TRBD2 matching 10 bases. Germline assignment: CDR1 MNHEY and CDR2 SMNVEV (reference sequence). This CDR3 region has 15 residues. The J segment lost 4 bases and the V segment lost 5 bases, leaving 8 bases of the junction unmatched. CDR3 nucleotide sequence: TGTGCCAGCAGTCTGAGGGCTAGCGGGAGTTACGAGCAGTACTTC. This codes for CASSLRASGSYEQYF.

The chain uses TRBV5-1 and TRBJ1-4, with D possibly TRBD1 on 5 matching bases. Trimming pared 1 base from V and 4 bases from J, leaving 11 bases between. From germline, CDR1 is SGHRS and CDR2 YFSETQ. This CDR3 spans 15 amino acids. The CDR3 region has the DNA TGCGCCAGCAGCTTGATGAGGGGCGATAATGAAAAACTGTTTTTT. It encodes CASSLMRGDNEKLFF.

J is TRBJ2-1 and V is TRBV29-1, with TRBD1 as a possible D gene (6 bases). The J call could be wrong; TRBJ2-7 is a better fit for the DNA end. Germline V gene data show CDR1 as SQVTM and CDR2 as ANQGSEA. This CDR3 contains 11 residues. The CDR3 spells CSGQETYEQYF. Here the CDR3 DNA reads TGCAGCGGACAGGAGACCTACGAGCAGTACTTC.

In its sample, this clonotype was seen a few times. The chain uses TRBV20-1 and TRBJ1-2, with 9 bases matching TRBD1. V dropped 4 bases and J dropped 2; count of bases not matched to a gene: 2. CDR1 is DFQATT, CDR2 SNEGSKA, per germline (reference sequence). The CDR3 sequence is 13 residues long. CDR3 bases: TGCAGTGCTACGACAGGGGGAAACTATGGCTACACCTTC. Translation: CSATTGGNYGYTF.

The rearrangement links TRBV20-1 to TRBJ2-5; 12 positions match TRBD2. The DNA end is more similar to TRBJ2-7, so the J call may be wrong. Germline V gene lookup returns CDR1 DFQATT and CDR2 SNEGSKA (reference sequence). This CDR3 comprises 15 residues. CDR3 residues: CSASPPSGRGDEQYF. CDR3 in DNA: TGCAGTGCTAGCCCACCTAGCGGGAGGGGGGACGAGCAGTACTTC.

This clonotype occurred once. The chain is built from TRBV5-1 and TRBJ2-1; TRBD1 matches at 8 bases. This CDR3 contains 15 residues. The germline V gene has CDR1 SGHRS and CDR2 YFSETQ. Unmatched junction bases numbered 9, after V lost 1 base and J lost 9 bases. This chain's CDR3 is CASSLQGQGGGEQFF. The CDR3 DNA is TGCGCCAGCAGCTTGCAAGGACAGGGAGGAGGTGAGCAGTTCTTC.

This clonotype was recorded many times. V usage is TRBV4-2 and J usage is TRBJ2-7, with D possibly being TRBD2 (5 bases). The germline gives CDR1 LGHNA, CDR2 YNFKEQ. This CDR3 spans 14 amino acids. Deletions cut 4 bases from V and 5 bases from J, with 15 bases between. The CDR3: CASSPLAVPNEQYF. As DNA, the CDR3 is TGTGCCAGCAGCCCGCTAGCAGTCCCAAACGAGCAGTACTTC.

The chain joins TRBV27 to TRBJ1-4; D unresolved. This CDR3 region has 14 residues. Germline CDR1 MNHEY, CDR2 SMNVEV (reference sequence). The germline V and J ends were trimmed by 5 bases and 11 bases, with 18 bases remaining between them. In DNA, the CDR3 is TGTGCCAGCAGTAAATCTTTCATGGATACGAAACTGTTTTTT. As protein: CASSKSFMDTKLFF.

This sequence joins TRBV7-2 and TRBJ1-1, with D unclear. The CDR3 extends over 13 amino acids. Deletions cut 4 bases from V and 1 base from J, with 7 bases between. Germline V gene lookup returns CDR1 SGHTA and CDR2 FQGNSA. The CDR3 region has the DNA TGTGCCAGCAGCTGGCAGCCGAACACTGAAGCTTTCTTT. Its protein is CASSWQPNTEAFF.

The chain carries TRBV18 and TRBJ1-4, with 8 bases lining up with TRBD1. Germline V gene sequence: CDR1 KGHSH, CDR2 LQKENI. There are 14 residues in the CDR3. J lost 6 bases, V lost 4 bases, and 4 bases had no gene match. The CDR3: CASSRGTGDEKLFF. In nucleotides, the CDR3 is TGTGCCAGCTCACGAGGGACAGGTGATGAAAAACTGTTTTTT.

This clonotype was observed a few times. The genes are TRBV5-1 and TRBJ1-2; 7 nucleotides agree with TRBD1. Germline V CDR1 and CDR2: SGHRS, YFSETQ. There are 15 residues in the CDR3. The ends lost 4 bases at V and 8 bases at J; junction bases unmatched: 14. CDR3 region: CASSRTADREGGYTF. The DNA for the CDR3 is TGCGCCAGCAGCCGAACCGCAGACAGGGAAGGAGGCTACACCTTC.

This clonotype was detected once. The chain carries TRBV20-1 and TRBJ2-1; D is undetermined. V lost 3 bases and J 15 bases, leaving 15 bases between the germline ends. This CDR3 spans 11 amino acids. CDR1 and CDR2 (germline): DFQATT, SNEGSKA (reference sequence). Here the CDR3 DNA reads TGCAGTGCTAGCGGAGCTAGTAGGCGGTTCTTC. Translated, it gives CSASGASRRFF.

Many counts were recorded for this clonotype. The chain combines TRBV20-1 with TRBJ1-2; D not resolved. The CDR3 is made up of 14 amino acids. Deletions cut 3 bases from V and 8 bases from J, with 19 bases between. Germline assignment: CDR1 DFQATT and CDR2 SNEGSKA (reference sequence). The CDR3 DNA is TGCAGTGCTAGTGCAAGGGTGTTCATCCGAGGCTACACCTTC. This sequence encodes CSASARVFIRGYTF.

This clonotype was recorded a few times. V gene TRBV4-2 combines with J gene TRBJ2-7; D call uncertain. This CDR3 is built from 15 residues. Trimming took 0 bases from V and 2 from J, leaving 11 bases between them. Germline lookup yields CDR1 LGHNA and CDR2 YNFKEQ. The CDR3 is CASSQEARGPYEQYF. CDR3 DNA sequence: TGTGCCAGCAGCCAAGAGGCTAGAGGACCCTACGAGCAGTACTTC.

The rearrangement joins TRBV20-1 to TRBJ2-3, with 7 bases identical to TRBD1. This CDR3 region has 15 residues. Per the germline V gene, CDR1 is DFQATT and CDR2 is SNEGSKA (reference sequence). V shed 6 bases, J shed 1 base, and the junction held 10 bases outside the gene matches. The CDR3 DNA reads TGCAGTGCCACCCTCCTCGGGACAGGCACAGATACGCAGTATTTT. Translation gives CSATLLGTGTDTQYF.

The gene calls are TRBV6-1 and TRBJ2-5; 8 bases agree with TRBD2. The CDR3 totals 14 residues. The germline V gene has CDR1 MNHNS and CDR2 SASEGT. With V trimmed by 4 bases and J by 4 bases, 5 bases remained unmatched. The CDR3, as DNA: TGTGCCAGCAGTGGAGGGGGACTAGGAGAGACCCAGTACTTC. It yields the protein CASSGGGLGETQYF.

This sequence joins TRBV6-2 or TRBV6-3 and TRBJ2-3; D is unclear. The length of the CDR3 is 14 residues. The V gene's germline CDR1 is MNHEY and CDR2 SVGEGT. Trimming took off 0 bases at V and 3 bases at J, with 7 bases between the two ends. The CDR3 nucleotides are TGTGCCAGCAGTTACTCGAGTCGAACAGATACGCAGTATTTT. Its translation is CASSYSSRTDTQYF.

J is TRBJ2-5 and V is TRBV10-3, with unresolved D. Germline-derived CDR1 and CDR2 are ENHRY and SYGVKD. Trimming took 2 bases from V and 0 from J, leaving 4 bases between them. The CDR3 sequence is 13 residues long. CDR3 sequence: CAISEPNQETQYF. CDR3 coding DNA: TGTGCCATCAGTGAGCCCAACCAAGAGACCCAGTACTTC.

Notes on this clonotype: A much larger clonotype is one base distant, so this may be a read error. V usage is TRBV7-2 and J usage is TRBJ2-6; D may match TRBD1 or TRBD2 (5 bases each). Germline-derived CDR1 and CDR2 are SGHTA and FQGNSA. The CDR3 has 15 amino acids. The CDR3 bases are TGTGCCAGCAGCTATGGGGGATCTGGGGCCAACGCCCTGACTTTC. Protein product: CASSYGGSGANALTF. Supplemented by reference TRBV7-2 and TRBJ2-6, the full variable domain reads GAGVSQSPSNKVTEKGKDVELRCDPISGHTALYWYRQSLGQGLEFLIYFQGNSAPDKSGLPSDRFSAERTGGSVSTLTIQRTQQEDSAVYLCASSYGGSGANALTFGAGSRLTVL.

The chain carries TRBV18 and TRBJ2-5; D is possibly TRBD2 (5 bases). Germline V gene data show CDR1 as KGHSH and CDR2 as LQKENI. CDR3 length: 14 amino acids. Trimming took 1 base from V and 5 from J, leaving 11 bases between them. In nucleotides, the CDR3 is TGTGCCAGCTCACCACGGACTCCCAGCGAGACCCAGTACTTC. Translated, it gives CASSPRTPSETQYF.

This clonotype was observed a few times. This clone may be a read error of a much larger clone one base away. J is TRBJ2-7 and V is TRBV29-1; 10 bases are a match to TRBD1. The ends lost 2 bases at V and 0 bases at J; junction bases unmatched: 4. The CDR3 is 15 residues long. Per germline, CDR1 SQVTM and CDR2 ANQGSEA. The CDR3 reads CSVEYGTGASYEQYF. In DNA form, the CDR3 reads TGCAGCGTTGAATATGGGACAGGGGCCTCCTACGAGCAGTACTTC.

This clonotype appeared once. This chain joins TRBV7-8 and TRBJ2-7, with 9 positions matching TRBD2. The germline V gene encodes CDR1 SGHVS and CDR2 FQNEAQ. The J segment lost 2 bases and the V segment lost 3 bases, leaving 20 bases of the junction unmatched. The CDR3 runs 20 residues. The CDR3 is CASSLVTGRGLAGEAYEQYF. CDR3 sequence (DNA): TGTGCCAGCAGCTTGGTGACAGGGAGGGGACTAGCAGGGGAAGCCTACGAGCAGTACTTC.

This chain joins TRBV20-1 and TRBJ2-1; TRBD2 aligns across 7 bases. Germline V gives CDR1 DFQATT, CDR2 SNEGSKA (reference sequence). Trimming took 3 bases from V and 10 from J; bases not matched to a gene: 18. The CDR3 is 16 residues long. The CDR3 bases are TGCAGTGCTAGGGATCGACTAGCCGGGCTCAATAGCGAGCAGTTCTTC. Its translation is CSARDRLAGLNSEQFF.

This sequence joins TRBV29-1 and TRBJ2-5; 8 bases are a match to TRBD2. V lost 5 bases and J lost 11; bases outside the gene matches: 13. The CDR3 is made up of 13 amino acids. Looked up from germline, CDR1 is SQVTM and CDR2 is ANQGSEA. The CDR3 nucleotides are TGCAGCGTTCGAAGCGGGAGTATGAATGAGCAGTACTTC. Translating it yields CSVRSGSMNEQYF.

The chain is built from TRBV6-4 and TRBJ1-1; D unresolved. V was cut by 0 bases and J by 10 bases, with 15 bases left in between. The germline CDR1 and CDR2 sequences are MRHNA and SNTAGT. The CDR3 extends over 14 amino acids. In nucleotides, the CDR3 is TGTGCCAGCAGTGACTCGGGCTCACCTTCAGGAGCTTTCTTT. Its translation: CASSDSGSPSGAFF.